Sequencing of this TCR beta chain was carried out in a study of early T cells in non-severe SARS-CoV-2 infection. As for the study in general: Sequencing of bulk RNA from unsorted whole blood was done, without chain pairing.

General study results and limits: The study's VDJdb matching favored anti-spike CD8 responses and missed private and CD4 specificities.

Attached unique molecular identifiers marked individual cDNA molecules. Each CDR3 protein is one row after TCRdb ran MiXCR on the 5' RACE reads. The sample has approximately 69,000 distinct CDR3 sequences, roughly an eighth seen once. This clonotype was seen ten or more times. Its specificity is not known. Sequencing was performed on whole blood, taken at baseline. This clonotype was obtained from an adult who was a healthcare worker with PCR-confirmed SARS-CoV-2 infection or an uninfected control (not recorded which).

The DNA of the CDR3 is TGTGCCAGCAGTCCCACCGGGACAGGGGTGAGCGAGCAGTACTTC. It yields the protein CASSPTGTGVSEQYF. The chain has TRBV6-5 and TRBJ2-7; 10 nucleotides align to TRBD1. The CDR3 sequence is 15 residues long. Trimming took 5 bases from V and 6 from J; bases not matched to a gene: 10. Germline V lookup: CDR1 MNHEY, CDR2 SVGAGI.